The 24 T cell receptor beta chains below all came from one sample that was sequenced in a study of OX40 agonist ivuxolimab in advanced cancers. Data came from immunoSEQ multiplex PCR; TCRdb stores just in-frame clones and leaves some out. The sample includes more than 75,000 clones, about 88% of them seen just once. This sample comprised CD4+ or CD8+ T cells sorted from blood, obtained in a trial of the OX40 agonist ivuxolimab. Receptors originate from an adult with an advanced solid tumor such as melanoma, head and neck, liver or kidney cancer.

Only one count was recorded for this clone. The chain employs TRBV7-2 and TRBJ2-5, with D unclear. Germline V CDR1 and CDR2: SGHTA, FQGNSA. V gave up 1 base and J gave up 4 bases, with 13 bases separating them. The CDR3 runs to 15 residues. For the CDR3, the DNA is TGTGCCAGCAGCTTAGGTACTAACGGTCGAGAGACCCAGTACTTC. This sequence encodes CASSLGTNGRETQYF.

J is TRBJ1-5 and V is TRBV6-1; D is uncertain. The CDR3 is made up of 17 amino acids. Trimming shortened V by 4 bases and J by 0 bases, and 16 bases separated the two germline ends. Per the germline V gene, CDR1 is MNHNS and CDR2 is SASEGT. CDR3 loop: CASSVDSEVYSNQPQHF. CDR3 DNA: TGTGCCAGCAGTGTTGATTCAGAGGTCTATAGCAATCAGCCCCAGCATTTT.

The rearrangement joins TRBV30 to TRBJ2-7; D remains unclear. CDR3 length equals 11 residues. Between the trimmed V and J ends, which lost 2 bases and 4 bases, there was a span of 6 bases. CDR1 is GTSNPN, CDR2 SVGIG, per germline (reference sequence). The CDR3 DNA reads TGTGCCTGGAGTCACGGGTACGAGCAGTACTTC. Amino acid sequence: CAWSHGYEQYF.

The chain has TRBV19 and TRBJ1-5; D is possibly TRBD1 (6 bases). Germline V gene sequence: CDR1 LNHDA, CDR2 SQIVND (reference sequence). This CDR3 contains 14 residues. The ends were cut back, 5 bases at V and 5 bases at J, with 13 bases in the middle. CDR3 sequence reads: CASSLGQTYQPQHF. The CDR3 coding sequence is TGTGCCAGTAGTTTAGGACAGACCTATCAGCCCCAGCATTTT.

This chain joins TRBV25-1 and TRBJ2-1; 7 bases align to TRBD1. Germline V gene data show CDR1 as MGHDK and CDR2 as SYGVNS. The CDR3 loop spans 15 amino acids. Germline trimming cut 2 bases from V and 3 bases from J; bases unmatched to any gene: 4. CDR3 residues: CASSEIDRDYNEQFF. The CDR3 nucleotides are TGTGCCAGCAGTGAAATCGACAGGGACTACAATGAGCAGTTCTTC. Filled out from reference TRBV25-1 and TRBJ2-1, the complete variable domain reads EADIYQTPRYLVIGTGKKITLECSQTMGHDKMYWYQQDPGMELHLIHYSYGVNSTEKGDLSSESTVSRIRTEHFPLTLESARPSHTSQYLCASSEIDRDYNEQFFGPGTRLTVL.

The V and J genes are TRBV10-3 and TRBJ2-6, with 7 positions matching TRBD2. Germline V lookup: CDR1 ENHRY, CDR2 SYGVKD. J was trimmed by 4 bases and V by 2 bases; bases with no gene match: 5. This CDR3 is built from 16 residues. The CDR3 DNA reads TGTGCCATCAGTGAGGGGGAGGGAGCGGGGGCCAACGTCCTGACTTTC. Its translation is CAISEGEGAGANVLTF.

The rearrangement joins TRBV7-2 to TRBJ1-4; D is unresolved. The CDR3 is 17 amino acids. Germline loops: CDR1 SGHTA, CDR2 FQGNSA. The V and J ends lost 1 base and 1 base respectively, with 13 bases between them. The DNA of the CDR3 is TGTGCCAGCAGCTTAGGTTCAGGCAGGAGAACTAATGAAAAACTGTTTTTT. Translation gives CASSLGSGRRTNEKLFF.

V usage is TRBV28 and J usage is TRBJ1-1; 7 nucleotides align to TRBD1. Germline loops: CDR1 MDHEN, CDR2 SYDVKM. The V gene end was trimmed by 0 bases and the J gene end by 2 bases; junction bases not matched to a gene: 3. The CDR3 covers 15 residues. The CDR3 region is CASSLWGDSNTEAFF. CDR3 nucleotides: TGTGCCAGCAGTTTATGGGGGGACAGCAACACTGAAGCTTTCTTT.

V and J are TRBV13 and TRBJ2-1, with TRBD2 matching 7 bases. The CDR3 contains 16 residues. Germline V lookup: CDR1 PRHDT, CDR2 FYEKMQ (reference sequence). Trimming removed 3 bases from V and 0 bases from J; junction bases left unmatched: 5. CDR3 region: CASSFSGVGSYNEQFF. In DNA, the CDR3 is TGTGCCAGCAGCTTCAGCGGGGTGGGCTCCTACAATGAGCAGTTCTTC. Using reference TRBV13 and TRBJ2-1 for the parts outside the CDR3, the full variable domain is AAGVIQSPRHLIKEKRETATLKCYPIPRHDTVYWYQQGPGQDPQFLISFYEKMQSDKGSIPDRFSAQQFSDYHSELNMSSLELGDSALYFCASSFSGVGSYNEQFFGPGTRLTVL.

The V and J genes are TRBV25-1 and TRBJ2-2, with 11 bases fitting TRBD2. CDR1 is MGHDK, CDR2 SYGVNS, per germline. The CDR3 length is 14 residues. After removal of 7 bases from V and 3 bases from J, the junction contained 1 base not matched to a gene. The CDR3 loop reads CASKGLADTGELFF. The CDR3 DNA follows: TGTGCCAGCAAGGGACTAGCGGACACCGGGGAGCTGTTTTTT.

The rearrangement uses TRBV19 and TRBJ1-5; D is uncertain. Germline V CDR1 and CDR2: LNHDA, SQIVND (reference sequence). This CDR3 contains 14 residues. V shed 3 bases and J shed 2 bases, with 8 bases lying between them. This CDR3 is CASSIGRGNQPQHF. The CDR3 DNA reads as TGTGCCAGTAGTATTGGGCGCGGCAATCAGCCCCAGCATTTT.

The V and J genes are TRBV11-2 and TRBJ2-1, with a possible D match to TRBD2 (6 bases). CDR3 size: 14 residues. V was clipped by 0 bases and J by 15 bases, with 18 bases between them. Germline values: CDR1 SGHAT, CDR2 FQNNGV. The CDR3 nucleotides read TGTGCCAGCAGCTTAGATCTCGGGTGGGCTAGCGCGTTCTTC. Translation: CASSLDLGWASAFF.

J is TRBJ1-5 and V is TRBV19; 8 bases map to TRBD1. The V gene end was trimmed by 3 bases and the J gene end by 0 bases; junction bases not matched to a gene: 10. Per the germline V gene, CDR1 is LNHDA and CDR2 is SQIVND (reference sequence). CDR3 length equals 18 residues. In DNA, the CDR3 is TGTGCCAGTAGTATGGATTGGACAGGGATAGTTAGCAATCAGCCCCAGCATTTT. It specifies CASSMDWTGIVSNQPQHF.

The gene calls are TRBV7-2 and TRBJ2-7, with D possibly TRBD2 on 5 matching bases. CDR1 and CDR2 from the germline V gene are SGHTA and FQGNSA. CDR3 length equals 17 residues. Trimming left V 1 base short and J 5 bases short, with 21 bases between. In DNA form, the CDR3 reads TGTGCCAGCAGCTTAGATCCGGGGTCCATCAGCGGTGACGAGCAGTACTTC. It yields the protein CASSLDPGSISGDEQYF. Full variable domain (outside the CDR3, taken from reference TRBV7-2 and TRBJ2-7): GAGVSQSPSNKVTEKGKDVELRCDPISGHTALYWYRQSLGQGLEFLIYFQGNSAPDKSGLPSDRFSAERTGGSVSTLTIQRTQQEDSAVYLCASSLDPGSISGDEQYFGPGTRLTVT.

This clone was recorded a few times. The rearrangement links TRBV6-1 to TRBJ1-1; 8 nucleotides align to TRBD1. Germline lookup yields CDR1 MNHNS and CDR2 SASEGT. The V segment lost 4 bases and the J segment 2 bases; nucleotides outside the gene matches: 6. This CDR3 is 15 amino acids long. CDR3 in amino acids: CASSGRQGSNTEAFF. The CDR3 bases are TGTGCCAGCAGTGGACGACAGGGGTCCAACACTGAAGCTTTCTTT.

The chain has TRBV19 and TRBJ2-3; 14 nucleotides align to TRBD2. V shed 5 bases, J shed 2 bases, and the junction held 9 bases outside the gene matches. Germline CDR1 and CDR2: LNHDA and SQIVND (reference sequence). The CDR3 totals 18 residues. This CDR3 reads CASSLRLAGGPDTDTQYF. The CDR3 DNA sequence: TGTGCCAGTAGTCTCCGACTAGCGGGAGGGCCCGACACAGATACGCAGTATTTT.

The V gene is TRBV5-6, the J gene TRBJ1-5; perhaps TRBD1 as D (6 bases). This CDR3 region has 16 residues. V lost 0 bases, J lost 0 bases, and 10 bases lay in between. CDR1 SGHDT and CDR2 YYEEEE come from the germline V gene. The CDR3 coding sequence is TGTGCCAGCAGCTTGGGACAGGTCCTTAGCAATCAGCCCCAGCATTTT. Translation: CASSLGQVLSNQPQHF.

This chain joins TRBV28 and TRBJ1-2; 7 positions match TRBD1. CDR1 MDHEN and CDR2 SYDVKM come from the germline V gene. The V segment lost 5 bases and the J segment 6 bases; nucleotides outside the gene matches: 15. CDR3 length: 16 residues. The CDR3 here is CASSSDPGQVGHGYTF. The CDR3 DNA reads TGTGCCAGCAGTAGTGACCCCGGACAGGTTGGACATGGCTACACCTTC.

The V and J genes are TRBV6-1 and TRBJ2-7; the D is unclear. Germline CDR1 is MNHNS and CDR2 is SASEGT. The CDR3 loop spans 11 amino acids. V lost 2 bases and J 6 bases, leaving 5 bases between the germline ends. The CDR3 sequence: CASSEPGEQYF. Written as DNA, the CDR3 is TGTGCCAGCAGTGAACCGGGCGAGCAGTACTTC.

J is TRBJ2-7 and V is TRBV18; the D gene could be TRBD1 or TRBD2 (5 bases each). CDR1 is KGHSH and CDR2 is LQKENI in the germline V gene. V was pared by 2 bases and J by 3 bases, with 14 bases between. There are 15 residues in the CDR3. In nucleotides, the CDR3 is TGTGCCAGCTCACCAGGGGGTATAGTGGGCTACGAGCAGTACTTC. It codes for CASSPGGIVGYEQYF.

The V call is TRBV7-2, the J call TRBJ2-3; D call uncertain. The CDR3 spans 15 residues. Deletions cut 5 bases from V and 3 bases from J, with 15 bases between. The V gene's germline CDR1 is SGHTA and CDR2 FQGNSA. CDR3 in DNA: TGTGCCAGCAGCCCTAACACTCTTAGTACAGATACGCAGTATTTT. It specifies CASSPNTLSTDTQYF.

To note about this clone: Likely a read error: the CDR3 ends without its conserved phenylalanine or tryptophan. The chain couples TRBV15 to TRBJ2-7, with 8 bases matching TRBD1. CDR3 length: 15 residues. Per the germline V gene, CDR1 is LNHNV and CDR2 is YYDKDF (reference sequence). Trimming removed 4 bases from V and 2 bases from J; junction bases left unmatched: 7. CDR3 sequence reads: CATSIGQGTTYEQYL. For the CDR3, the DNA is TGTGCCACCAGCATCGGACAGGGTACGACCTACGAGCAGTACCTC.

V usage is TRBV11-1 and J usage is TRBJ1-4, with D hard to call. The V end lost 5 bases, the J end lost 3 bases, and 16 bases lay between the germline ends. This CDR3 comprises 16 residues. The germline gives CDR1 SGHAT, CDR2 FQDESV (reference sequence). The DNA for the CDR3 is TGTGCCAGCAGCCCTGGGGAGATTGGGGCTAATGAAAAACTGTTTTTT. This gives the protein CASSPGEIGANEKLFF.

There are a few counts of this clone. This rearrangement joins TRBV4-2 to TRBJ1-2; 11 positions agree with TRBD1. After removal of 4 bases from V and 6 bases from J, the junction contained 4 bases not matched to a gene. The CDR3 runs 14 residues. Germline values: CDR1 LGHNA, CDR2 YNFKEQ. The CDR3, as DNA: TGTGCCAGCAGCCCAGGACAGGGGGCTCATGGCTACACCTTC. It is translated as CASSPGQGAHGYTF.